This entry lists 6 T cell receptor beta chains sequenced from one sample in a study of blood T cell repertoires in COVID-19. The table came from immunoSEQ multiplex PCR; TCRdb's copy has only in-frame clones and leaves some out. Among fewer than 400,000 clones, 90% to 95% were seen once, and the ten largest hold roughly 3.6%. Sequencing used PBMCs or T cells enriched from blood (not recorded which). The receptors stem from a woman in her twenties or thirties who had been exposed to COVID-19.

The V and J genes are TRBV30 and TRBJ2-5; the match to TRBD1 covers 7 bases. This CDR3 is built from 14 residues. The germline V gene encodes CDR1 GTSNPN and CDR2 SVGIG (reference sequence). With V trimmed by 3 bases and J by 5 bases, 9 bases remained unmatched. CDR3 nucleotide sequence: TGTGCCTGGAGGGAACAGGGGTCGAGGGAGACCCAGTACTTC. Translated: CAWREQGSRETQYF. The whole variable domain, filled in from reference TRBV30 and TRBJ2-5, reads SQTIHQWPATLVQPVGSPLSLECTVEGTSNPNLYWYRQAAGRGLQLLFYSVGIGQISSEVPQNLSASRPQDRQFILSSKKLLLSDSGFYLCAWREQGSRETQYFGPGTRLLVL.

Details on this clone: Mismatch with germline at one junction end may stem from a read error. The V and J genes are TRBV9 and TRBJ1-2, with a weak D call TRBD1 (6 bases). Germline V gene lookup returns CDR1 SGDLS and CDR2 YYNGEE. The CDR3 contains 14 residues. CDR3 loop: CARSAGGPWGGYTF. CDR3 bases: TGTGCCCGCAGCGCGGGGGGGCCATGGGGTGGCTACACCTTC.

The J gene is TRBJ2-2, the V gene TRBV11-2, with D perhaps matching TRBD1 (6 bases). The CDR3 length is 14 residues. The V end was cut by 5 bases, the J end by 5 bases, with 12 bases between. Per germline, CDR1 SGHAT and CDR2 FQNNGV. The CDR3 nucleotides read TGTGCCAGCAGCCTTCGCAGGGGTACCGGGGAGCTGTTTTTT. It codes for CASSLRRGTGELFF.

V and J are TRBV27 and TRBJ1-1; D not resolved. CDR1 is MNHEY and CDR2 is SMNVEV in the germline V gene (reference sequence). The CDR3 contains 13 residues. Trimming took off 4 bases at V and 6 bases at J, with 12 bases between the two ends. Here the CDR3 reads CASSSVPPAEAFF. The CDR3 DNA reads as TGTGCCAGCAGTTCCGTCCCCCCGGCTGAAGCTTTCTTT.

The chain combines TRBV5-6 with TRBJ1-1; D might be TRBD1 (5 bases). This CDR3 has 14 amino acids. V lost 2 bases and J lost 6, with 14 bases in between. CDR1 is SGHDT and CDR2 is YYEEEE in the germline V gene. This CDR3 is CASSLLQVGSEAFF. In DNA, the CDR3 is TGTGCCAGCAGCTTATTACAGGTAGGGTCTGAAGCTTTCTTT.

The CDR3 coding sequence is TGTGCCAGCAGCGTAGTCGTGGGTAGCGGGGGGTCCTACAATGAGCAGTTCTTC. The encoded protein is CASSVVVGSGGSYNEQFF. The rearrangement joins TRBV9 to TRBJ2-1; TRBD2 matches 10 bases. Per germline, CDR1 SGDLS and CDR2 YYNGEE. This CDR3 is 18 amino acids long. V shed 0 bases, J shed 1 base, and the junction held 7 bases outside the gene matches.